This TCR beta chain was retrieved from a study of blood T cell repertoires in COVID-19. Study background: Sites in the United States, Italy and Spain provided acute and convalescent COVID-19 samples.

Using immunoSEQ multiplex PCR, the repertoire was profiled, and TCRdb retains in-frame clones only, with some absent. The profile shows roughly 330,000 clones, approximately 87% of them singletons. The V gene's germline CDR1 is SEHNR and CDR2 FQNEAQ (reference sequence). This CDR3 has 16 amino acids. V lost 1 base to trimming and J lost 0 bases, with 10 bases between them. Clinical history reported by participants formed the basis on which cohorts were assigned. The chain combines TRBV7-9 with TRBJ1-5, with no clear D. Sequencing was done on a sample of PBMCs or T cells enriched from blood (not recorded which). The origin of this receptor is a woman in her thirties who had recovered from COVID-19. Here the CDR3 reads CASSLVMGASNQPQHF. DNA of the CDR3: TGTGCCAGCAGCTTAGTAATGGGAGCTAGCAATCAGCCCCAGCATTTT. Filled out from reference TRBV7-9 and TRBJ1-5, the complete variable domain reads DTGVSQNPRHKITKRGQNVTFRCDPISEHNRLYWYRQTLGQGPEFLTYFQNEAQLEKSRLLSDRFSAERPKGSFSTLEIQRTEQGDSAMYLCASSLVMGASNQPQHFGDGTRLSIL.